This T cell receptor beta chain emerged from a study of cytomegalovirus exposure and HLA in healthy donors. Whole-study results and caveats: CMV serostatus was the sole immune exposure information available.

PCR employed 60 Vbeta and 13 Jbeta primers. Method: immunoSEQ multiplex PCR; TCRdb's copy keeps in-frame clones and lacks some. The table has about 150,000 clones, about 85% seen once. With respect to this clone: Its matching antigen is unknown.

V shed 4 bases, J shed 5 bases, and the junction held 10 bases outside the gene matches. Germline V gene lookup returns CDR1 SNHLY and CDR2 FYNNEI. The CDR3 is 15 residues long. The sequenced material came from PBMCs. The receptor was derived from a boy between 2 and 15 years old in good health and CMV-seronegative. J is TRBJ1-2 and V is TRBV2; 7 nucleotides line up with TRBD1. The chain's CDR3 is CASSGTGTASYGYTF. CDR3 nucleotide sequence: TGTGCCAGCAGTGGTACCGGGACAGCGTCTTATGGCTACACCTTC.